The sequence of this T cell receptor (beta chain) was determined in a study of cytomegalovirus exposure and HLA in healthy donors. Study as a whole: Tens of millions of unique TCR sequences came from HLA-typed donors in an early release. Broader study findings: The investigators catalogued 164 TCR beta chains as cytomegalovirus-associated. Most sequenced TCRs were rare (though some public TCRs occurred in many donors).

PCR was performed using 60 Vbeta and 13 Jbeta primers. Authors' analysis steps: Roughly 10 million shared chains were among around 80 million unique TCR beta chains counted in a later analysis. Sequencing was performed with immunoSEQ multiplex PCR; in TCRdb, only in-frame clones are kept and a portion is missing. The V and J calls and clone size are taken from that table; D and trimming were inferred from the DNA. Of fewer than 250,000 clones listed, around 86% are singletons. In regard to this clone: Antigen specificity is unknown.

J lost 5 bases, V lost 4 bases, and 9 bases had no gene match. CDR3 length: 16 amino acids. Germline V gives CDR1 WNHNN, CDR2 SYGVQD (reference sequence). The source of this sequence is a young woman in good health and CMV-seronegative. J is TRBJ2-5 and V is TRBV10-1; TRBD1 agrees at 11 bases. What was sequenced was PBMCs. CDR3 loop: CASSGPGGTGGETQYF. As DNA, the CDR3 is TGCGCCAGCAGTGGACCCGGGGGGACAGGGGGTGAGACCCAGTACTTC.